These 28 T cell receptor beta chains were all obtained from the same sample, sequenced in a study of shared T cell receptors in the human thymus. Profiled with immunoSEQ multiplex PCR; TCRdb holds only in-frame clones, not every one. The profile shows more than 550,000 clones, 80% to 90% of them singletons. The same sample was also studied in work on human thymus T cells.

Sequencing was carried out using thymocytes. These receptors were collected from a girl in the first two years of life with a congenital heart defect.

The chain is built from TRBV7-2 and TRBJ2-7, with D possibly TRBD1 on 6 matching bases. The germline CDR1 and CDR2 sequences are SGHTA and FQGNSA. The CDR3 loop spans 14 amino acids. V was trimmed by 5 bases and J by 3 bases, leaving 14 bases between them. CDR3 nucleotides: TGTGCCAGCAGCGCAACAGGGAAGGGCTACGAGCAGTACTTC. It specifies CASSATGKGYEQYF.

The rearrangement uses TRBV9 and TRBJ2-3, with unresolved D. The CDR3 totals 13 residues. V was cut by 4 bases and J by 1 base, with 7 bases left in between. CDR1 and CDR2 from the germline V gene are SGDLS and YYNGEE. CDR3 bases: TGTGCCAGCAGCCCCGCAGGCACAGATACGCAGTATTTT. This translates into CASSPAGTDTQYF.

The chain employs TRBV29-1 and TRBJ1-1; perhaps TRBD1 as D (5 bases). V shed 6 bases and J shed 4 bases, with 12 bases lying between them. Germline assignment: CDR1 SQVTM and CDR2 ANQGSEA. The CDR3 has 12 residues. CDR3 sequence: CSVGGAVTEAFF. The CDR3 nucleotides read TGCAGCGTGGGAGGGGCTGTCACTGAAGCTTTCTTT.

The V and J genes are TRBV7-2 and TRBJ2-1, with 13 positions matching TRBD2. Germline V gene lookup returns CDR1 SGHTA and CDR2 FQGNSA. With V trimmed by 6 bases and J by 7 bases, 12 bases remained unmatched. This CDR3 spans 17 amino acids. The CDR3 loop reads CASSSPQGLAGENEQFF. In DNA form, the CDR3 reads TGTGCCAGCAGTTCACCCCAAGGACTAGCGGGGGAGAATGAGCAGTTCTTC.

The chain joins TRBV6-1 to TRBJ1-2, with 8 bases identical to TRBD1. From germline, CDR1 is MNHNS and CDR2 SASEGT. J gave up 2 bases and V 5 bases, and 7 bases lay outside the gene matches. The CDR3 runs to 15 residues. CDR3 coding DNA: TGTGCCAGCAGTCCGTTTCGGACAGGGAACTATGGCTACACCTTC. Its protein product is CASSPFRTGNYGYTF.

The chain has TRBV27 and TRBJ1-1, with TRBD1 identical over 7 bases. This CDR3 comprises 13 residues. V gave up 9 bases and J gave up 8 bases; unmatched junction bases: 12. Looked up from germline, CDR1 is MNHEY and CDR2 is SMNVEV (reference sequence). CDR3 amino acids: CASGGDRKGEAFF. DNA of the CDR3: TGTGCCAGTGGCGGGGACAGAAAGGGAGAAGCTTTCTTT.

The chain is built from TRBV2 and TRBJ1-1; D not certain. The CDR3 spans 17 residues. Per germline, CDR1 SNHLY and CDR2 FYNNEI. With 3 bases removed from V and 4 bases from J, the gap between germline ends came to 21 bases. CDR3 amino acids: CASSDPSPGPAGTEAFF. The CDR3 DNA sequence: TGTGCCAGCAGTGACCCCTCGCCCGGACCGGCGGGCACTGAAGCTTTCTTT.

This clone has only one observation. V and J are TRBV28 and TRBJ1-2, with TRBD1 matching over 8 bases. The length of the CDR3 is 17 residues. Germline CDR1 MDHEN, CDR2 SYDVKM. V was pared by 3 bases and J by 3 bases, with 12 bases of the junction left unmatched. CDR3 sequence: CASSLADRAPEDYGYTF. CDR3 coding DNA: TGTGCCAGCAGTTTGGCGGACAGGGCCCCTGAGGACTATGGCTACACCTTC.

The chain links TRBV29-1 to TRBJ1-2, with D unresolved. V lost 8 bases to trimming and J lost 8 bases, with 18 bases between them. The CDR3 sequence is 12 residues long. Germline V gives CDR1 SQVTM, CDR2 ANQGSEA. In nucleotides, the CDR3 is TGCAGCTATACGGATGGTTGGAGAGGCTACACCTTC. Amino acids: CSYTDGWRGYTF.

This chain links TRBV7-6 with TRBJ1-3; TRBD1 matches at 8 bases. Looked up from germline, CDR1 is SGHVS and CDR2 is FNYEAQ. V was clipped by 5 bases and J by 4 bases; unmatched bases: 4. The CDR3 length is 14 residues. In DNA form, the CDR3 reads TGTGCCAGCAGCCAGGGGGCGGTGGGAAACACCATATATTTT. Translating it yields CASSQGAVGNTIYF.

This chain uses TRBV7-3 with TRBJ1-1, with D possibly matching TRBD1 (6 bases). CDR3 length: 16 amino acids. Trimming took 4 bases from V and 1 from J, leaving 16 bases between them. Germline-derived CDR1 and CDR2 are SGHTA and FQGTGA. The CDR3 DNA reads as TGTGCCAGCAGCTCCGGGATTCACAGGGAGAACACTGAAGCTTTCTTT. It codes for CASSSGIHRENTEAFF.

This chain links TRBV7-9 with TRBJ1-2; 10 positions match TRBD1. Germline V gives CDR1 SEHNR, CDR2 FQNEAQ (reference sequence). This CDR3 is 14 amino acids long. Unmatched junction bases numbered 4, after V lost 5 bases and J lost 4 bases. The chain's CDR3 is CASSPRTGGYGYTF. DNA of the CDR3: TGTGCCAGCAGCCCGCGGACAGGGGGCTATGGCTACACCTTC.

The CDR3: CASSVRVGGAQFF. In DNA, the CDR3 is TGTGCCAGCAGCGTAAGGGTAGGGGGGGCGCAGTTCTTC. This rearrangement joins TRBV9 to TRBJ2-1, with D possibly being TRBD2 (7 bases). V dropped 1 base and J dropped 12 bases, with 14 bases sitting between them. Germline CDR1 reads SGDLS; CDR2 reads YYNGEE. This CDR3 spans 13 amino acids. The full variable domain, with the rest looked up from reference TRBV9 and TRBJ2-1, is DSGVTQTPKHLITATGQRVTLRCSPRSGDLSVYWYQQSLDQGLQFLIQYYNGEERAKGNILERFSAQQFPDLHSELNLSSLELGDSALYFCASSVRVGGAQFFGPGTRLTVL.

This chain joins TRBV18 and TRBJ2-1; D remains unclear. CDR3 size: 15 residues. V shed 3 bases and J shed 6 bases, with 15 bases lying between them. Germline-derived CDR1 and CDR2 are KGHSH and LQKENI. DNA of the CDR3: TGTGCCAGCTCACCGGTTAACCGATCCAGCAATGAGCAGTTCTTC. Its translation: CASSPVNRSSNEQFF.

The CDR3 DNA is TGTGCCAGCAGCGTAGCTGAAATTCGGGGGGTGAGGGCCACTGAAGCTTTCTTT. Translating it yields CASSVAEIRGVRATEAFF. This chain uses TRBV9 with TRBJ1-1; D is possibly TRBD1 (5 bases). The length of the CDR3 is 18 residues. Germline CDR1 is SGDLS and CDR2 is YYNGEE. Trimming left V 0 bases short and J 4 bases short, with 22 bases between.

V and J are TRBV28 and TRBJ2-5, with TRBD1 identical over 7 bases. J lost 1 base, V lost 6 bases, and 11 bases had no gene match. The CDR3 contains 16 residues. Germline-derived CDR1 and CDR2 are MDHEN and SYDVKM. The CDR3, as DNA: TGTGCCAGCAGCCCGGGACAGCAGAAAACCCAAGAGACCCAGTACTTC. The encoded protein is CASSPGQQKTQETQYF.

The J gene is TRBJ2-2, the V gene TRBV28; possible D gene TRBD1, 6 bases. The CDR3 sequence is 17 residues long. The germline CDR1 and CDR2 sequences are MDHEN and SYDVKM. V was trimmed by 5 bases and J by 5 bases, leaving 21 bases between them. This chain's CDR3 is CASSRDTDRERTGELFF. The CDR3 DNA follows: TGTGCCAGCAGTCGGGACACGGATCGAGAGAGGACCGGGGAGCTGTTTTTT.

The chain uses TRBV4-2 and TRBJ2-3; 10 nucleotides match TRBD2. The CDR3 totals 16 residues. The germline CDR1 and CDR2 sequences are LGHNA and YNFKEQ. With V trimmed by 4 bases and J by 7 bases, 11 bases remained unmatched. The CDR3 here is CASSPRVAGGLNTQYF. For the CDR3, the DNA is TGTGCCAGCAGCCCCAGAGTAGCGGGGGGCCTAAATACGCAGTATTTT.

The chain combines TRBV5-6 with TRBJ2-6; TRBD2 aligns across 7 bases. Germline V gene data show CDR1 as SGHDT and CDR2 as YYEEEE. The CDR3 totals 18 residues. The V gene end was trimmed by 4 bases and the J gene end by 2 bases; junction bases not matched to a gene: 12. The CDR3 DNA sequence: TGTGCCAGCAGCCCCCGTTGGGGGGGTTTGGCTGGGGCCAACGTCCTGACTTTC. Amino acids: CASSPRWGGLAGANVLTF.

The chain couples TRBV9 to TRBJ1-2; D possibly corresponds to TRBD1 (6 bases). This CDR3 comprises 14 residues. V was shortened by 4 bases and J by 0 bases, with 10 bases between the two germline ends. Germline CDR1 is SGDLS and CDR2 is YYNGEE. The CDR3 spells CASSTGQPNYGYTF. The CDR3 region has the DNA TGTGCCAGCAGCACCGGACAGCCTAACTATGGCTACACCTTC.

This clone was observed once. The chain has TRBV15 and TRBJ2-5, with D possibly TRBD2 on 5 matching bases. The germline V gene has CDR1 LNHNV and CDR2 YYDKDF (reference sequence). Trimming removed 3 bases from V and 1 base from J, with 30 bases in between. This CDR3 is built from 21 residues. CDR3 nucleotide sequence: TGTGCCACCAGCAGCCGAAAGATACCCCTCCCTAGCTACCATCCCCAAGAGACCCAGTACTTC. Translation: CATSSRKIPLPSYHPQETQYF.

The chain employs TRBV6-5 and TRBJ1-1; a possible D gene is TRBD1 (5 bases). Trimming took off 2 bases at V and 1 base at J, with 11 bases between the two ends. This CDR3 is 15 amino acids long. Germline loops: CDR1 MNHEY, CDR2 SVGAGI. The CDR3 coding sequence is TGTGCCAGCAGTTACACTAAAACAGGGAACACTGAAGCTTTCTTT. Protein: CASSYTKTGNTEAFF.

The V gene is TRBV18, the J gene TRBJ2-7; TRBD2 matches 14 bases. V shed 5 bases and J 6 bases; nucleotides not matched to a gene: 9. This CDR3 is 16 amino acids long. CDR1 and CDR2 from the germline V gene are KGHSH and LQKENI. This chain's CDR3 is CASSALPGTSGGEQYF. As DNA, the CDR3 is TGTGCCAGCTCAGCGCTTCCCGGGACTAGCGGGGGCGAGCAGTACTTC.

This chain joins TRBV10-2 and TRBJ2-7; TRBD1 matches 11 bases. This CDR3 region has 15 residues. The trim removed 6 bases at V and 3 bases at J, leaving 7 bases unmatched. Germline CDR1 and CDR2: WSHSY and SAAADI. CDR3 DNA: TGCGCCAGCAGCGAACCGGGACAGGGGGTCTACGAGCAGTACTTC. It encodes CASSEPGQGVYEQYF.

The chain recombines TRBV4-1 with TRBJ1-6; tentative D call: TRBD1 (6 bases). Trimming removed 3 bases at V and 7 bases at J, with 10 bases between. The CDR3 is 14 amino acids. Germline V gene data show CDR1 as MGHRA and CDR2 as YSYEKL. CDR3 bases: TGCGCCAGCAGCCAGTTCCAGGGGAATTCACCCCTCCACTTT. As protein: CASSQFQGNSPLHF.

This chain joins TRBV5-1 and TRBJ2-4, with 8 bases matching TRBD1. This CDR3 is built from 14 residues. Germline assignment: CDR1 SGHRS and CDR2 YFSETQ. J lost 9 bases, V lost 4 bases, and 9 bases had no gene match. The chain's CDR3 is CASSQTGVPGIQYF. DNA for the CDR3: TGCGCCAGCAGCCAGACAGGGGTACCGGGCATTCAGTACTTC. The full variable domain, rest sourced from reference TRBV5-1 and TRBJ2-4, is KAGVTQTPRYLIKTRGQQVTLSCSPISGHRSVSWYQQTPGQGLQFLFEYFSETQRNKGNFPGRFSGRQFSNSRSEMNVSTLELGDSALYLCASSQTGVPGIQYFGAGTRLSVL.

This chain links TRBV5-1 with TRBJ2-5; TRBD1 is a possible D gene (7 bases). V was clipped by 0 bases and J by 5 bases, with 11 bases between them. CDR3 length: 14 amino acids. Germline V gene sequence: CDR1 SGHRS, CDR2 YFSETQ. For the CDR3, the DNA is TGCGCCAGCAGCTTGGGCCCAGGGGGGGAGACCCAGTACTTC. It yields the protein CASSLGPGGETQYF.

This chain uses TRBV4-3 with TRBJ1-1, with 8 bases lining up with TRBD1. The CDR3 runs 21 residues. V trimming: 0 bases; J trimming: 6 bases; junction bases outside the gene matches: 24. CDR1 and CDR2 from the germline V gene are LGHNA and YSLEER. CDR3: CASSQDRPDPTAGGKRAEAFF. The CDR3, as DNA: TGCGCCAGCAGCCAAGATCGACCGGATCCTACGGCAGGGGGCAAGAGGGCTGAAGCTTTCTTT.